This passage covers 20 T cell receptor beta chains from one sample sequenced in a study of STAT5B mutations in CD4+ large granular lymphocyte leukemia. Generated by immunoSEQ multiplex PCR, the TCRdb table keeps only in-frame clones and is missing some. Counted here are some 30,000 clones, about 65% occurring once; the ten biggest clones make up 1.5% to 2%. The sample consisted of CD4+ T cells from blood buffy coats. Receptors originate from a human donor in good health.

This clone was recorded only once. The rearrangement uses TRBV5-4 and TRBJ2-1, with D uncertain. Germline V gene lookup returns CDR1 SGHNT and CDR2 YYREEE (reference sequence). CDR3 length: 12 amino acids. Trimming pared 0 bases from V and 15 bases from J, leaving 13 bases between. CDR3 in DNA: TGTGCCAGCAGCTTGGGTACGGGCCCGGGGTTCTTC. It codes for CASSLGTGPGFF.

The chain combines TRBV29-1 with TRBJ2-1; tentatively, D is TRBD1 or TRBD2 (6 bases each). Germline-derived CDR1 and CDR2 are SQVTM and ANQGSEA. V was clipped by 0 bases and J by 10 bases, with 10 bases between them. CDR3 size: 12 residues. The CDR3 region has the DNA TGCAGCGTTGAAGATCGAGGGGGGGAGCAGTTCTTC. This gives the protein CSVEDRGGEQFF.

The chain combines TRBV7-3 with TRBJ1-2; D call uncertain. With 5 bases removed from V and 4 bases from J, the gap between germline ends came to 14 bases. The CDR3 runs to 14 residues. Looked up from germline, CDR1 is SGHTA and CDR2 is FQGTGA. For the CDR3, the DNA is TGTGCCAGCAGCCCCGAGATGCGCGGCTATGGCTACACCTTC. Its protein product is CASSPEMRGYGYTF.

The V call is TRBV6-1, the J call TRBJ1-1; 8 bases match TRBD1. The V gene's germline CDR1 is MNHNS and CDR2 SASEGT. Losses at the gene ends were 8 bases for V and 1 base for J; bases not matched to a gene: 6. The CDR3 loop spans 14 amino acids. The CDR3 spells CASDSGGWNTEAFF. CDR3 DNA: TGTGCCAGCGATTCAGGGGGCTGGAACACTGAAGCTTTCTTT.

The chain joins TRBV2 to TRBJ1-5, with D perhaps matching TRBD1 (6 bases). Germline values: CDR1 SNHLY, CDR2 FYNNEI. With 6 bases removed from V and 2 bases from J, the gap between germline ends came to 11 bases. This CDR3 comprises 14 residues. Here the CDR3 reads CASSREGGNQPQHF. The CDR3 region has the DNA TGTGCCAGCAGCCGGGAGGGGGGCAATCAGCCCCAGCATTTT.

In nucleotides, the CDR3 is TGTGCCAGCAGCCTAGACGTGAACACTGAAGCTTTCTTT. Its protein is CASSLDVNTEAFF. The chain uses TRBV7-2 and TRBJ1-1; D remains unclear. Trimming stripped 5 bases from V and 0 bases from J, with 7 bases between. Germline V CDR1 and CDR2: SGHTA, FQGNSA. This CDR3 has 13 residues.

This rearrangement joins TRBV4-1 to TRBJ2-3; 11 bases align to TRBD2. V was pared by 4 bases and J by 3 bases, with 3 bases of the junction left unmatched. The germline V gene has CDR1 MGHRA and CDR2 YSYEKL. The CDR3 is made up of 15 amino acids. CDR3 sequence reads: CASSRSGGGTDTQYF. CDR3 nucleotide sequence: TGCGCCAGCAGCCGTAGCGGGGGGGGTACAGATACGCAGTATTTT.

The chain couples TRBV11-2 to TRBJ2-6, with D uncertain. The V end was cut by 3 bases, the J end by 4 bases, with 10 bases between. The CDR3 length is 15 residues. Germline V gene lookup returns CDR1 SGHAT and CDR2 FQNNGV. The DNA of the CDR3 is TGTGCCAGCAGCTTCGTAAGTTCGGGGGCCAACGTCCTGACTTTC. It is translated as CASSFVSSGANVLTF.

The V and J genes are TRBV19 and TRBJ2-6; TRBD1 agrees at 9 bases. The germline V gene has CDR1 LNHDA and CDR2 SQIVND (reference sequence). V dropped 5 bases and J dropped 4; count of bases not matched to a gene: 9. The CDR3 is made up of 17 amino acids. The CDR3 nucleotides read TGTGCCAGTAGTCTAGGACAGGGGTCTACAGGGGCCAACGTCCTGACTTTC. Protein: CASSLGQGSTGANVLTF.

This clone was observed once. The chain uses TRBV29-1 and TRBJ1-3; TRBD1 aligns across 10 bases. CDR3 size: 14 residues. Looked up from germline, CDR1 is SQVTM and CDR2 is ANQGSEA. Trimming removed 4 bases from V and 3 bases from J; junction bases left unmatched: 3. CDR3: CSVVGQGNGNTIYF. The CDR3 DNA reads TGCAGCGTTGTGGGACAGGGGAATGGAAACACCATATATTTT.

The gene calls are TRBV9 and TRBJ2-3, with D hard to call. V lost 0 bases, J lost 0 bases, and 11 bases lay in between. Per germline, CDR1 SGDLS and CDR2 YYNGEE. CDR3 length: 16 amino acids. CDR3 in amino acids: CASSVEVTPSTDTQYF. CDR3 DNA sequence: TGTGCCAGCAGCGTAGAGGTAACTCCAAGCACAGATACGCAGTATTTT.

The chain links TRBV6-5 to TRBJ2-7, with 7 bases fitting TRBD2. The CDR3 is 12 residues long. CDR1 is MNHEY, CDR2 SVGAGI, per germline. With V trimmed by 8 bases and J by 3 bases, 4 bases remained unmatched. The CDR3: CASGRDYYEQYF. Here the CDR3 DNA reads TGTGCCAGCGGTCGGGACTACTACGAGCAGTACTTC.

This clone appeared a few times. The chain has TRBV5-1 and TRBJ2-2, with D possibly being TRBD1 or TRBD2 (6 bases each). Germline values: CDR1 SGHRS, CDR2 YFSETQ. Trimming left V 5 bases short and J 1 base short, with 12 bases between. The CDR3 runs 15 residues. The CDR3 nucleotides read TGCGCCAGCAGGACTGGGGGGCAGAACACCGGGGAGCTGTTTTTT. It encodes CASRTGGQNTGELFF. The full variable domain, with the rest looked up from reference TRBV5-1 and TRBJ2-2, is KAGVTQTPRYLIKTRGQQVTLSCSPISGHRSVSWYQQTPGQGLQFLFEYFSETQRNKGNFPGRFSGRQFSNSRSEMNVSTLELGDSALYLCASRTGGQNTGELFFGEGSRLTVL.

This rearrangement joins TRBV7-3 to TRBJ2-2; D possibly uses TRBD1 or TRBD2 (5 bases each). CDR3 length: 13 residues. V shed 6 bases and J shed 0 bases, with 5 bases lying between them. Germline-derived CDR1 and CDR2 are SGHTA and FQGTGA. CDR3 residues: CASRGPNTGELFF. CDR3 bases: TGTGCCAGCAGGGGACCGAACACCGGGGAGCTGTTTTTT.

This clone was seen more than once but under ten times. The genes are TRBV6-5 and TRBJ1-5; 8 bases line up with TRBD1. The germline V gene has CDR1 MNHEY and CDR2 SVGAGI. Trimming cost V 6 bases and J 6 bases; bases outside gene matches: 7. The CDR3 is made up of 14 amino acids. The CDR3 bases are TGTGCCAGCAGCACCGGACAGGGCGGTCAGCCCCAGCATTTT. It yields the protein CASSTGQGGQPQHF.

The rearrangement links TRBV5-6 to TRBJ1-4; TRBD1 agrees at 10 bases. Per the germline V gene, CDR1 is SGHDT and CDR2 is YYEEEE. CDR3 length equals 16 residues. Trimming at V came to 4 bases and at J to 7 bases, leaving 10 bases not matched to a gene. CDR3 bases: TGTGCCAGCAGCCCCCGGGACAGGGGACGGGGTGAAAAACTGTTTTTT. It translates to CASSPRDRGRGEKLFF.

The gene calls are TRBV10-3 and TRBJ2-3; TRBD2 might be the D (7 bases). The V and J ends lost 9 bases and 4 bases respectively, with 14 bases between them. The CDR3 spans 13 residues. Looked up from germline, CDR1 is ENHRY and CDR2 is SYGVKD. Written as DNA, the CDR3 is TGTGCCATGACAAGGGGGGGGGCAGATACGCAGTATTTT. Its protein product is CAMTRGGADTQYF.

The V call is TRBV5-5, the J call TRBJ1-1, with D uncertain. This CDR3 region has 15 residues. Looked up from germline, CDR1 is SGHKS and CDR2 is YYEKEE (reference sequence). The germline V and J ends were trimmed by 4 bases and 2 bases, with 15 bases remaining between them. CDR3 sequence: CASSMGRETNTEAFF. In nucleotides, the CDR3 is TGTGCCAGCAGCATGGGAAGGGAAACCAACACTGAAGCTTTCTTT.

The chain carries TRBV9 and TRBJ1-3; possible D gene TRBD1, 5 bases. The germline V gene has CDR1 SGDLS and CDR2 YYNGEE. V was shortened by 2 bases and J by 0 bases, with 12 bases between the two germline ends. This CDR3 region has 16 residues. CDR3 loop: CASSVGGAPSGNTIYF. The CDR3 DNA sequence: TGTGCCAGCAGCGTCGGAGGGGCCCCCTCTGGAAACACCATATATTTT.

The V call is TRBV12-5, the J call TRBJ2-7; 7 bases are shared with TRBD1. The J segment lost 4 bases and the V segment lost 4 bases, leaving 10 bases of the junction unmatched. The germline V gene has CDR1 LGHNT and CDR2 FRNRAP. The CDR3 totals 15 residues. CDR3: CASGSTGTAKYEQYF. The CDR3 nucleotides are TGTGCTAGTGGTTCCACCGGGACAGCTAAGTACGAGCAGTACTTC.